This passage covers 18 T cell receptor beta chains from one sample sequenced in a study of a mutant IDH1 vaccine in newly diagnosed glioma. These receptors lack a known antigen. Using immunoSEQ multiplex PCR, the repertoire was profiled, and TCRdb retains in-frame clones only, with some absent. The sample has 31,000 or so clones; 80% to 85% are singletons. Sample time point: week 47, end of study. With topical imiquimod, each dose of the vaccine consisted of 300 ug of mutant IDH1 20-mer peptide. Here the sequenced sample was PBMCs, taken from a glioma patient whose treatment included an IDH1 peptide vaccine. These receptors all stem from a man younger than 45 with glioma.

This clone appeared a single time. V is TRBV2 and J is TRBJ2-3; 14 bases line up with TRBD2. The CDR3 covers 16 residues. Germline CDR1 and CDR2: SNHLY and FYNNEI. V lost 4 bases and J lost 5; bases outside the gene matches: 5. The CDR3 is CASSVGLAGGVDTQYF. For the CDR3, the DNA is TGTGCCAGCAGTGTCGGACTAGCGGGGGGTGTAGATACGCAGTATTTT. Full variable domain (outside the CDR3, taken from reference TRBV2 and TRBJ2-3): EPEVTQTPSHQVTQMGQEVILRCVPISNHLYFYWYRQILGQKVEFLVSFYNNEISEKSEIFDDQFSVERPDGSNFTLKIRSTKLEDSAMYFCASSVGLAGGVDTQYFGPGTRLTVL.

V usage is TRBV30 and J usage is TRBJ1-6, with 8 nucleotides matching TRBD1. CDR3 length: 18 amino acids. CDR1 and CDR2 from the germline V gene are GTSNPN and SVGIG (reference sequence). With 2 bases clipped from V and 0 bases from J, the junction kept 9 bases outside the gene matches. DNA of the CDR3: TGTGCCTGGAGTACCTCGACAGGGGTCGGCTCCTATAATTCACCCCTCCACTTT. Amino acid sequence: CAWSTSTGVGSYNSPLHF.

The chain links TRBV11-2 to TRBJ2-7; 14 bases fit TRBD2. There are 16 residues in the CDR3. V lost 4 bases to trimming and J lost 0 bases; unmatched junction nucleotides: 2. Germline CDR1 reads SGHAT; CDR2 reads FQNNGV. The CDR3 protein is CASSWTSGRSSYEQYF. CDR3 DNA: TGTGCCAGCAGCTGGACTAGCGGGAGGAGCTCCTACGAGCAGTACTTC. The whole variable domain, filled in from reference TRBV11-2 and TRBJ2-7, reads EAGVAQSPRYKIIEKRQSVAFWCNPISGHATLYWYQQILGQGPKLLIQFQNNGVVDDSQLPKDRFSAERLKGVDSTLKIQPAKLEDSAVYLCASSWTSGRSSYEQYFGPGTRLTVT.

This clone was counted a single time. At one end, the junction sequence differs from germline, possibly due to a read error. The chain carries TRBV6-6 and TRBJ2-7; D possibly matches TRBD1 or TRBD2 (5 bases each). The germline gives CDR1 MNHNY, CDR2 SVGAGI (reference sequence). This CDR3 has 12 residues. CDR3 region: CATDTGAYEPYF. The CDR3 DNA follows: TGTGCCACAGACACCGGGGCCTACGAGCCGTACTTC.

This chain joins TRBV19 and TRBJ1-5; the D gene is possibly TRBD1 (6 bases). Between the trimmed V and J ends, which lost 7 bases and 5 bases, there was a span of 15 bases. Germline CDR1 is LNHDA and CDR2 is SQIVND (reference sequence). CDR3 length equals 14 residues. The CDR3: CASNGRGGYQPQHF. The CDR3 DNA follows: TGTGCCAGTAATGGACGGGGGGGCTATCAGCCCCAGCATTTT.

This rearrangement joins TRBV13 to TRBJ2-2; 7 positions agree with TRBD1. CDR1 PRHDT and CDR2 FYEKMQ come from the germline V gene (reference sequence). V was clipped by 5 bases and J by 0 bases; unmatched bases: 6. This CDR3 is 16 amino acids long. In DNA, the CDR3 is TGTGCCAGCAGCACAGGGGATGGGACGAACACCGGGGAGCTGTTTTTT. Translating gives CASSTGDGTNTGELFF.

J is TRBJ1-1 and V is TRBV5-4; D possibly corresponds to TRBD1 (5 bases). The CDR3 sequence is 13 residues long. Germline loops: CDR1 SGHNT, CDR2 YYREEE (reference sequence). Trimming removed 3 bases at V and 5 bases at J, with 11 bases between. The CDR3: CASSYGTVTEAFF. CDR3 coding DNA: TGTGCCAGCAGCTATGGGACGGTAACTGAAGCTTTCTTT.

V usage is TRBV13 and J usage is TRBJ2-7, with 10 bases aligning to TRBD1. J lost 3 bases, V lost 5 bases, and 7 bases had no gene match. Germline values: CDR1 PRHDT, CDR2 FYEKMQ (reference sequence). The CDR3 loop spans 15 amino acids. The CDR3 coding sequence is TGTGCCAGCAGCAGGCCGGGACAGGGGTTCTACGAGCAGTACTTC. Residues: CASSRPGQGFYEQYF. Full variable domain (rest looked up from reference TRBV13 and TRBJ2-7): AAGVIQSPRHLIKEKRETATLKCYPIPRHDTVYWYQQGPGQDPQFLISFYEKMQSDKGSIPDRFSAQQFSDYHSELNMSSLELGDSALYFCASSRPGQGFYEQYFGPGTRLTVT.

The sample holds a few counts of this clone. The chain is built from TRBV15 and TRBJ1-5, with TRBD1 as a possible D gene (5 bases). V lost 1 base and J 1 base, leaving 8 bases between the germline ends. Germline-derived CDR1 and CDR2 are LNHNV and YYDKDF (reference sequence). This CDR3 is 15 amino acids long. The CDR3 region is CATSRGGASNQPQHF. DNA for the CDR3: TGTGCCACCAGCAGAGGAGGGGCCAGCAATCAGCCCCAGCATTTT.

This chain connects TRBV5-4 to TRBJ1-4; D possibly corresponds to TRBD1 (6 bases). Trimming removed 0 bases from V and 4 bases from J, with 10 bases in between. In germline, CDR1 is SGHNT, CDR2 YYREEE (reference sequence). The CDR3 contains 15 residues. The DNA of the CDR3 is TGTGCCAGCAGCTTGGGCGGGGGCGGTAATGAAAAACTGTTTTTT. It specifies CASSLGGGGNEKLFF.

The chain carries TRBV27 and TRBJ1-2, with D perhaps TRBD1 (5 bases). This CDR3 spans 13 amino acids. V dropped 4 bases and J dropped 5 bases, with 11 bases sitting between them. The germline CDR1 and CDR2 sequences are MNHEY and SMNVEV (reference sequence). CDR3 residues: CASSSGLTYGYTF. Here the CDR3 DNA reads TGTGCCAGCAGTTCGGGACTGACTTATGGCTACACCTTC.

The rearrangement joins TRBV9 to TRBJ2-1; D may be TRBD1 (6 bases). The CDR3 loop spans 13 amino acids. Germline values: CDR1 SGDLS, CDR2 YYNGEE. V gave up 0 bases and J gave up 6 bases, with 7 bases separating them. CDR3 coding DNA: TGTGCCAGCAGCGTAGCAGGGGTCAATGAGCAGTTCTTC. Its translation: CASSVAGVNEQFF.

V is TRBV10-3 and J is TRBJ2-3; 9 positions match TRBD1. Germline CDR1 is ENHRY and CDR2 is SYGVKD. The CDR3 extends over 13 amino acids. Unmatched junction bases numbered 7, after V lost 10 bases and J lost 5 bases. CDR3 region: CATRTGEVDTQYF. As DNA, the CDR3 is TGTGCCACCCGGACAGGGGAGGTAGATACGCAGTATTTT.

This clone is a singleton in its sample. The V and J genes are TRBV11-2 and TRBJ2-7; 10 bases are shared with TRBD1. V lost 6 bases, J lost 2 bases, and 7 bases stayed unmatched. The CDR3 length is 15 residues. Per germline, CDR1 SGHAT and CDR2 FQNNGV. The CDR3 bases are TGTGCCAGCAGGGAGAGGGACAGGGGTACCTACGAGCAGTACTTC. Protein sequence: CASRERDRGTYEQYF.

J is TRBJ1-2 and V is TRBV10-3; D gene unclear. The ends were cut back, 0 bases at V and 1 base at J, with 6 bases in the middle. CDR3 length: 14 residues. Germline CDR1 reads ENHRY; CDR2 reads SYGVKD. The CDR3: CAISESRFNYGYTF. CDR3 DNA sequence: TGTGCCATCAGTGAGTCACGGTTTAACTATGGCTACACCTTC.

The chain combines TRBV25-1 with TRBJ1-1, with D possibly matching TRBD1 (5 bases). Germline V gene lookup returns CDR1 MGHDK and CDR2 SYGVNS. With 6 bases removed from V and 1 base from J, the gap between germline ends came to 9 bases. This CDR3 spans 13 amino acids. The CDR3 spells CASSWDGNTEAFF. The CDR3 nucleotides are TGTGCCAGCAGCTGGGACGGGAACACTGAAGCTTTCTTT.

CDR3 in DNA: TGCGCCAGCAGCACTACAAGCGAATACGAGCAGTACTTC. This codes for CASSTTSEYEQYF. This chain connects TRBV5-1 to TRBJ2-7, with D hard to call. From germline, CDR1 is SGHRS and CDR2 YFSETQ. Trimming took off 4 bases at V and 4 bases at J, with 12 bases between the two ends. The CDR3 has 13 amino acids.

This chain links TRBV4-1 with TRBJ2-1, with D uncertain. The CDR3 runs to 13 residues. The germline V and J ends were trimmed by 5 bases and 10 bases, with 15 bases remaining between them. Per the germline V gene, CDR1 is MGHRA and CDR2 is YSYEKL. The CDR3 DNA reads as TGCGCCAGCAGCACCCGGGTCCCAGGCGAGCAGTTCTTC. Protein product: CASSTRVPGEQFF.